Below, 7 T cell receptor beta chains from the same sample are listed, as sequenced in a study of lung T cells in sarcoidosis with Löfgren's syndrome. TCRdb processed the reads anew with MiXCR; each CDR3 protein has one entry. Of roughly 63,000 distinct CDR3 sequences in the sample, approximately 22% were seen once. Sequenced: CD4+ T cells from PBMCs. These TCRs come from a human donor with sarcoidosis (Löfgren's syndrome or another form), or a control subject (not recorded which).

This clonotype has a handful of counts. The gene calls are TRBV7-3 and TRBJ2-1, with D hard to call. The CDR3 length is 15 residues. Trimming stripped 5 bases from V and 0 bases from J, with 11 bases between. Germline V CDR1 and CDR2: SGHTA, FQGTGA. CDR3 protein: CASSPRLRSYNEQFF. The DNA of the CDR3 is TGTGCCAGCAGCCCTCGTTTACGCTCCTACAATGAGCAGTTCTTC.

By sample share, this clonotype is medium-sized. The rearrangement links TRBV7-2 to TRBJ1-1, with 8 nucleotides matching TRBD1. The length of the CDR3 is 13 residues. Germline-derived CDR1 and CDR2 are SGHTA and FQGNSA. The V segment lost 5 bases and the J segment 5 bases; nucleotides outside the gene matches: 4. The CDR3 sequence is CASSLTGVTEAFF. CDR3 nucleotide sequence: TGTGCCAGCAGCCTGACAGGGGTAACTGAAGCTTTCTTT.

Details on this clonotype: One end of the junction varies from germline; a read error may be responsible. V usage is TRBV6-1 and J usage is TRBJ2-1, with TRBD1 identical over 9 bases. The CDR3 consists of 18 residues. CDR1 and CDR2 from the germline V gene are MNHNS and SASEGT. The CDR3 region is CAISELPGTGSFYDEQFF. The CDR3 region has the DNA TGTGCCATCAGTGAGCTACCCGGGACAGGGTCTTTTTACGATGAGCAGTTCTTC.

This clonotype was recorded many times. This sequence joins TRBV28 and TRBJ2-5; perhaps TRBD2 as D (5 bases). Trimming left V 3 bases short and J 4 bases short, with 9 bases between. Germline values: CDR1 MDHEN, CDR2 SYDVKM. The CDR3 is 13 residues long. The CDR3 here is CASSLAGGETQYF. The CDR3 DNA follows: TGTGCCAGCAGTTTGGCTGGAGGAGAGACCCAGTACTTC. Full variable domain (missing parts from reference TRBV28 and TRBJ2-5): DVKVTQSSRYLVKRTGEKVFLECVQDMDHENMFWYRQDPGLGLRLIYFSYDVKMKEKGDIPEGYSVSREKKERFSLILESASTNQTSMYLCASSLAGGETQYFGPGTRLLVL.

This CDR3 is CASSVEDEKLFF. CDR3 nucleotide sequence: TGTGCCAGCAGCGTAGAAGATGAAAAACTGTTTTTT. V usage is TRBV9 and J usage is TRBJ1-4; D gene uncertain. Deletions cut 0 bases from V and 6 bases from J, with 3 bases between. Germline loops: CDR1 SGDLS, CDR2 YYNGEE. This CDR3 spans 12 amino acids.

Comments on this clonotype: A much larger clone is a single base away; this may be a read error. The V gene is TRBV4-2, the J gene TRBJ2-3; TRBD2 matches 10 bases. CDR1 LGHNA and CDR2 YNFKEQ come from the germline V gene. The CDR3 loop spans 18 amino acids. In DNA, the CDR3 is TGTGCCAGCATCCAAGAAAGGCCTAGCGGGAGTGTAACAGATACGCAGTATTTT. Protein product: CASIQERPSGSVTDTQYF.

This clonotype came up many times. V is TRBV27 and J is TRBJ1-5; D is ambiguous. Per germline, CDR1 MNHEY and CDR2 SMNVEV (reference sequence). V shed 5 bases and J shed 11 bases, with 16 bases lying between them. The CDR3 is 13 residues long. The CDR3 coding sequence is TGTGCCAGCAGTCCCCAGGTAGGAGGAGCCCAGCATTTT. Translating it yields CASSPQVGGAQHF.